This T cell receptor beta chain was sequenced during a study of T-cell reconstitution after alpha-beta-depleted transplantation in children. The study's findings and limits: After transplant, at about two months, alpha-beta T cells were reportedly derived from several hundred expanded graft clones. Certain patients had high TCRbeta diversity at day 60, and it came from recipient T cells and thymic progenitors that survived. Fresh T-cell production supplied most of the T-cell counts and diversity seen one year after transplant.

Notes on this clonotype: No antigen is known for it.

TCRbeta library preparation incorporated unique molecular identifiers. TCRdb reanalysed the PCR reads using MiXCR and keeps one entry per CDR3 protein. The sample shows about a million distinct CDR3 sequences, roughly 29% of them seen only once. This CDR3 contains 13 residues. Per germline, CDR1 MNHEY and CDR2 SMNVEV (reference sequence). Trimming took off 5 bases at V and 8 bases at J, with 13 bases between the two ends. The chain recombines TRBV27 with TRBJ1-3; possibly TRBD1 for D (6 bases). The source was PBMCs, mostly from graft donor cells, collected 360 days after TCRalphabeta/CD19-depleted stem cell transplant. The receptor's source is a boy in the first two years of life who had a stem cell transplant for SCID, so the T cells may come from the graft donor. The CDR3 loop reads CASSKARGDTIYF. CDR3 nucleotide sequence: TGTGCCAGCAGTAAAGCCAGGGGAGACACCATATATTTT.